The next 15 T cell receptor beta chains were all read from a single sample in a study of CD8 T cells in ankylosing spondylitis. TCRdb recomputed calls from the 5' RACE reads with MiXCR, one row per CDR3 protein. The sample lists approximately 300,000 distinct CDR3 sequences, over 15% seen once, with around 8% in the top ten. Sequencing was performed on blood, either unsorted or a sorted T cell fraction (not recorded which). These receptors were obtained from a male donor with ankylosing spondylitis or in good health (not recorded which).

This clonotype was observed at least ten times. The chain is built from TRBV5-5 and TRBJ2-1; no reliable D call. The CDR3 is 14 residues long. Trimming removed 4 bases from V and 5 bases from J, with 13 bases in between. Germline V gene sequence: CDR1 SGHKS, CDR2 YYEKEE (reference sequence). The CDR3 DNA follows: TGTGCCAGCAGCGTGCCGCGGTACGACAATGAGCAGTTCTTC. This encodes CASSVPRYDNEQFF.

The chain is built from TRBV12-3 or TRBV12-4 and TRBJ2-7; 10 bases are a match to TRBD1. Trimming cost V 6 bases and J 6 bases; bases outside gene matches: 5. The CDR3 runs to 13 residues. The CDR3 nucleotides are TGTGCCAGCAGCTCGGGACAGGGGACCGAGCAGTACGTC. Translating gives CASSSGQGTEQYV.

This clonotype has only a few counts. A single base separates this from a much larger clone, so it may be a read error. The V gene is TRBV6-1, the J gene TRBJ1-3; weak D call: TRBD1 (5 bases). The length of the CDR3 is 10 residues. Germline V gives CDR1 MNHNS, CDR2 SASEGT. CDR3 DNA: TGTGCCAGCAGTGGCGGGACCGAAAATTTT. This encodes CASSGGTENF.

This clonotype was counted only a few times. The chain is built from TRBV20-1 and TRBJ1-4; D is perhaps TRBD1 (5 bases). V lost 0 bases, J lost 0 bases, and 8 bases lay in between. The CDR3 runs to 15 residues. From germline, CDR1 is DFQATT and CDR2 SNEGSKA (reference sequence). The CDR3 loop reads CSARDGGSTNEKLFF. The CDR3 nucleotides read TGCAGTGCTAGAGATGGGGGGTCAACTAATGAAAAACTGTTTTTT.

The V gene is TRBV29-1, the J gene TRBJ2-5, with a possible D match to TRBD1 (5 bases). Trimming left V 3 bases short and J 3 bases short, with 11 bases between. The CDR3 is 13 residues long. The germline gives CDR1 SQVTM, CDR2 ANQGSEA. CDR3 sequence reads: CSVERQGEETQYF. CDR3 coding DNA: TGCAGCGTTGAGAGGCAGGGCGAAGAGACCCAGTACTTC.

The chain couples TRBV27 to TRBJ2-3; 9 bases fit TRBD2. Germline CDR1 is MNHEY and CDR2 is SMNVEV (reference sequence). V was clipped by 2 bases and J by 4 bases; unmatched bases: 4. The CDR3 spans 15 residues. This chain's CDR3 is CASSLGGGGADTQYF. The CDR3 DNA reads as TGTGCCAGCAGTTTAGGGGGCGGGGGGGCAGATACGCAGTATTTT.

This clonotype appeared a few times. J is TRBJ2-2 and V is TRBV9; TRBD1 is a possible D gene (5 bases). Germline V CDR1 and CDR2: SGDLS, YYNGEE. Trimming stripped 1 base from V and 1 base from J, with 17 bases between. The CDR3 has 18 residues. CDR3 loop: CASSVTSIRELNTGELFF. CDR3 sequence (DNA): TGTGCCAGCAGCGTAACCAGCATCAGGGAACTGAACACCGGGGAGCTGTTTTTT.

CDR3 sequence reads: CASSFGGRAEAFF. The CDR3 bases are TGTGCCAGCAGTTTTGGGGGTAGAGCTGAAGCTTTCTTT. The chain recombines TRBV12-3 or TRBV12-4 with TRBJ1-1; D may be TRBD1 (5 bases). The CDR3 extends over 13 amino acids. V dropped 3 bases and J dropped 6 bases, with 11 bases sitting between them.

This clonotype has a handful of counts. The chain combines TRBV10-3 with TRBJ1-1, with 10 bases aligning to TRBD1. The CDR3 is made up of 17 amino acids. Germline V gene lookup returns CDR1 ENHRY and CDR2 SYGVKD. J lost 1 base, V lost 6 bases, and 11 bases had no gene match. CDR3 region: CAIRLAGTGDGNTEAFF. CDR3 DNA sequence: TGTGCCATCAGGCTAGCCGGGACAGGGGATGGGAACACTGAAGCTTTCTTT.

CDR3 in DNA: TGTGCCAGCAGGCTTAGAGGTTGGGGTCAAGAGACCCAGTACTTC. Its translation: CASRLRGWGQETQYF. The gene calls are TRBV27 and TRBJ2-5; no clear D gene. Looked up from germline, CDR1 is MNHEY and CDR2 is SMNVEV (reference sequence). There are 15 residues in the CDR3. Trimming removed 6 bases from V and 2 bases from J, with 16 bases in between.

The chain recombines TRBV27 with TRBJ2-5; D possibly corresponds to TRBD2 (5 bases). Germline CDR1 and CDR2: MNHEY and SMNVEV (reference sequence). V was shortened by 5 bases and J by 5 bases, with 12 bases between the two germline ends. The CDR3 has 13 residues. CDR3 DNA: TGTGCCAGCAGTCGCGTATGGGAGGAGACCCAGTACTTC. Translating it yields CASSRVWEETQYF.

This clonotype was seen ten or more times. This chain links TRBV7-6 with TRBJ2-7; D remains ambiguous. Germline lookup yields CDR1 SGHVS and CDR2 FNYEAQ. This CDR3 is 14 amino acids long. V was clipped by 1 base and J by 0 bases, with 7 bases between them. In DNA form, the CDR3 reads TGTGCCAGCAGCTTAGAACCGGCCTCCTACGAGCAGTACGTC. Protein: CASSLEPASYEQYV.

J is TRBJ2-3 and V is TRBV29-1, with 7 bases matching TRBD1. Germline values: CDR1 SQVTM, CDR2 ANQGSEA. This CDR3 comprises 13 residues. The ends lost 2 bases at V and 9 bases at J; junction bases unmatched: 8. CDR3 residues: CSVEINRGETQYF. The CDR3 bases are TGCAGCGTTGAAATCAACAGGGGAGAAACGCAGTATTTT.

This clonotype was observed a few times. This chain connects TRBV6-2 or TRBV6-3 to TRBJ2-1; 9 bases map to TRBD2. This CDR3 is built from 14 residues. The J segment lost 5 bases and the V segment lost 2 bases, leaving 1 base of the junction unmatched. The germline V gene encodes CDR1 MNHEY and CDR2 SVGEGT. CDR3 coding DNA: TGTGCCAGCAGTTACGTAGCGGGGGACAATGAGCAGTTCTTC. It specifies CASSYVAGDNEQFF.

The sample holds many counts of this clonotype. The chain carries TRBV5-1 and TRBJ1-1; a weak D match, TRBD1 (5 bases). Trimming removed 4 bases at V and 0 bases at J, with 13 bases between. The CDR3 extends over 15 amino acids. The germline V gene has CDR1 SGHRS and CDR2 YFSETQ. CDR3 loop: CASSGAGNMNTEAFF. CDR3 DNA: TGCGCCAGCAGCGGGGCAGGGAATATGAACACTGAAGCTTTCTTT.